In its sample, the clone carrying this T cell receptor beta chain was seen a few times. Its antigen is as yet unknown. This entry is derived from a study of cytomegalovirus exposure and HLA in healthy donors. In the study overall: An earlier analysis identified 117 million unique TCR beta sequences in 150 million to 200 million T cells.

Findings and caveats of the study: More clonal expansion characterized HLA-associated TCR beta chains than equally common others in a later analysis. In vitro work confirmed that a few CMV-associated chains recognize CMV antigens. Information on immune exposure was restricted to one variable (CMV serostatus).

The study ran its PCR with 60 Vbeta and 13 Jbeta primers. Assay: immunoSEQ multiplex PCR; the TCRdb copy retains only in-frame clones and omits some. The data contain 150,000 to 200,000 clones, around 80% of them singletons. Germline V gene lookup returns CDR1 LNHNV and CDR2 YYDKDF (reference sequence). V lost 0 bases and J lost 5, with 7 bases in between. The CDR3 consists of 14 residues. Sequencing was done on a sample of PBMCs. This clonotype was obtained from a man aged 35-49 years in good health and CMV-seronegative. V and J are TRBV15 and TRBJ1-4; D unclear. CDR3 amino acids: CATSRDSMNEKLFF. In DNA, the CDR3 is TGTGCCACCAGCAGAGACAGTATGAATGAAAAACTGTTTTTT.